This TCR beta chain was documented in a study of blood T cell repertoires in COVID-19. Study information: T cells, B-cell-depleted T cells, or PBMCs provided the cDNA or gDNA that served as material.

In the authors' methods: Scientists estimated how many nucleated cells there were by amplifying reference gene primers. TCRdb's copy holds only in-frame clones and misses some; the assay was immunoSEQ multiplex PCR. From that table come the V and J calls and clone size; the DNA was used to work out D and trimming. In the table there are 310,000 or so clones, 86% of which are singletons. CDR1 and CDR2 (germline): SGHRS, YFSETQ. This CDR3 has 12 residues. V lost 0 bases and J 6 bases, leaving 7 bases between the germline ends. Sequencing was done on a sample of peripheral blood. This TCR came from a woman between 45 and 65 years old with acute or convalescent COVID-19. The chain is built from TRBV5-1 and TRBJ2-7; weak D call: TRBD1 (6 bases). As DNA, the CDR3 is TGCGCCAGCAGCTTGGAGGGGGTCGAGCAGTACTTC. Amino acid sequence: CASSLEGVEQYF.